This T cell receptor beta chain was sequenced in a study of OX40 agonist ivuxolimab in advanced cancers. Looking at the study overall: The costimulatory receptor OX40 (CD134) was targeted by ivuxolimab, a fully human IgG2 agonistic monoclonal antibody. Of the 50 to 55 patients in dose escalation, about 20 had hepatocellular carcinoma, roughly 15 had melanoma, 9 had renal cell carcinoma and 9 had head and neck cancer. Partial responses occurred in three dose-escalation patients, of whom one had hepatocellular carcinoma and two had cutaneous melanoma. Prior anti-PD-1, anti-PD-L1 or anti-CTLA-4 therapy was permitted, and checkpoint inhibitors had been received by less than 45% of dose-escalation patients. Intravenous ivuxolimab was administered to patients every 2 weeks at six dose levels: 0.01, 0.1, 0.3, 1.5, 3 and 10 mg/kg. In the dose-escalation cohort, 65% to 85% of patients were male, and the mean age was 60 years with a range of roughly 20 to 85. The monotherapy dose-escalation portion (N ≈ 57 patients) of the phase I ivuxolimab trial is reported in the paper. Peripheral TCRbeta sequencing aimed to test whether ivuxolimab altered TCR sequence diversity and caused clonal T-cell expansion.

Results the study describes overall, beyond this receptor: After ivuxolimab, expanded clones were on average more numerous among CD8+ T cells than among CD4+ T cells. Antigen specificity was not determined for the clonally expanded peripheral T cells. At doses of 0.1 to 3.0 mg/kg, clonal expansion of both CD4+ and CD8+ T cells in blood was seen between baseline and week 6. Low levels of normalized T-cell clonal expansion were also seen in some patients who did not respond. In partial responders in the 0.1-3.0 mg/kg groups, normalized peripheral clonal expansion was found to be among the lowest, especially among CD8+ T cells.

The trial excluded patients who had a history of autoimmune disease or were on systemic immunosuppression. Peripheral blood for TCR sequencing was drawn from every dose cohort at baseline, at cycle 4 day 1 and at cycle 7 day 1. The samples were taken from a phase I, first-in-human, multicenter, open-label dose-escalation trial of ivuxolimab. Adults with locally advanced or metastatic melanoma, renal cell carcinoma, hepatocellular carcinoma or head and neck squamous cell carcinoma were enrolled in the trial. Before TCR sequencing, CD4+ T cells and CD8+ T cells were sorted from peripheral blood as separate populations. This clone was seen a few times. Its recognized antigen is unknown. The record has no base qualities; no much larger clone is one base away. Genomic DNA was extracted from sorted cells for sequencing of the TCRbeta CDR3 region. TCRbeta CDR3 regions were sequenced using the immunoSEQ Assay. Here the immuneACCESS table is served through TCRdb, limited to in-frame sequences with V and J called. Missing clones are a known gap in these copies; in checked studies unresolved V genes cover under half, and the rest lacks a known reason. The sample table lists some 100,000 clones, more than 80% of them with a count of one. The biggest ten clones account for about 5.5% of the sample.

The cysteine opens and the phenylalanine closes a CDR3 of 13 amino acids. Of the read, only the CDR3 DNA is kept; its 39 bases are in frame from base 1. In the germline V gene (reference sequence), CDR1 corresponds to LNHDA and CDR2 to SQIVND. V and J lose 3 bases and 7 bases, and a span of 10 bases separates them. The clonotype originates from an adult with an advanced solid tumor such as melanoma, head and neck, liver or kidney cancer. The sequencing used CD4+ or CD8+ T cells sorted from blood, collected in a trial of the OX40 agonist ivuxolimab. The chain is encoded by TRBV19 joined to TRBJ1-5; too little of a D gene remains to name it. For the CDR3, the sequence is CASSMSQAQPQHF. The DNA reads TGTGCCAGTAGTATGTCCCAGGCACAGCCCCAGCATTTT.